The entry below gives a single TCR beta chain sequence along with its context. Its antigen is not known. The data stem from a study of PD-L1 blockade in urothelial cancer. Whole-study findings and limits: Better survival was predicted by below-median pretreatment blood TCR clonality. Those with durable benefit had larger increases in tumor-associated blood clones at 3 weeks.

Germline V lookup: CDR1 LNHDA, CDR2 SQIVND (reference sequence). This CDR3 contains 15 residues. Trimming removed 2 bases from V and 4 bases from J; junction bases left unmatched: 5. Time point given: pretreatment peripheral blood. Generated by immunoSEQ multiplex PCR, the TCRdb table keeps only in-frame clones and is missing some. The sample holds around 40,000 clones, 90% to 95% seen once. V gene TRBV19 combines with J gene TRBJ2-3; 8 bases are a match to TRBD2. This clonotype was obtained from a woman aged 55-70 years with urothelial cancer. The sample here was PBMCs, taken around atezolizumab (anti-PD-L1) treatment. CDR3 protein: CASSIQAGASDTQYF. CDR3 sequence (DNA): TGTGCCAGTAGTATACAAGCGGGAGCATCAGATACGCAGTATTTT.